This T cell receptor (beta chain) came from a study of cytomegalovirus exposure and HLA in healthy donors. Background on the study: Among fewer than 500 genotyped donors, about 80% fell in the Caucasian-associated ancestry cluster.

As regards this clone: The antigen remains undetermined.

The PCR had 60 Vbeta and 13 Jbeta primers. Produced via immunoSEQ multiplex PCR; TCRdb's table is partial and in-frame only. This sample has some 140,000 clones, with around 73% found just once. V was clipped by 5 bases and J by 7 bases, with 14 bases between them. There are 13 residues in the CDR3. Looked up from germline, CDR1 is SEHNR and CDR2 is FQNEAQ (reference sequence). Study results and limitations: The study listed under 200 cytomegalovirus-associated TCR beta chains. Rare sequences made up most TCRs, while some public TCRs were found in many donors.

The chain joins TRBV7-9 to TRBJ1-2; D not certain. The TCR was taken from a middle-aged woman in good health and CMV-seronegative. The sample taken for sequencing was PBMCs. CDR3 protein: CASSREVGRGYTF. The CDR3, as DNA: TGTGCCAGCAGCCGAGAAGTGGGCCGTGGCTACACCTTC.